The T cell receptor (beta chain) under discussion was sequenced for a study of graft-versus-host responses after intestinal transplantation. As regards this clone: Its antigen is currently unknown.

The method was immunoSEQ multiplex PCR; TCRdb's version includes in-frame clones alone and lacks a portion of them. The data show 93,000 or so clones, over 85% seen once. The germline CDR1 and CDR2 sequences are SGDLS and YYNGEE. The CDR3 runs 13 residues. The V gene lost 4 bases and the J gene lost 9 bases, with 16 bases spanning the gap. Sequenced here: unstimulated CD8+ T cells sorted from spleen or lymph node cells, sampled before intestinal transplant. The receptor comes from a human donor who received an intestinal transplant. The chain has TRBV9 and TRBJ1-2; D possibly corresponds to TRBD1 (5 bases). CDR3 amino acids: CASSPRDHDSYTF. The CDR3 DNA is TGTGCCAGCAGCCCCCGGGACCACGATAGCTACACCTTC.